Listed below are T cell receptor beta chains from one sample, sequenced in a study of radiotherapy plus CTLA-4 blockade in lung cancer. Sequencing was performed with immunoSEQ multiplex PCR; in TCRdb, only in-frame clones are kept and a portion is missing. Counted here are tens of thousands of clones, about 78% occurring once; the ten biggest clones make up around 7%. The sample here was peripheral blood, taken from a patient treated with radiotherapy plus ipilimumab. These receptors all come from a human donor with non-small cell lung cancer who had stable disease on radiotherapy plus ipilimumab. The CDR3 runs from the conserved cysteine through the conserved F or W. Clone size is not always given. Where it is, it says once, few, many or a class for expanded clones.

J gene | V gene | clone size | CDR3 protein
TRBJ2-2 | TRBV9 | NA | CASSVVQNTGELFF
TRBJ1-2 | TRBV7-8 | NA | CASSPSPAVGGGYTF
TRBJ1-4 | TRBV4-3 | NA | CASSQGSWGSNEKLFF
TRBJ1-6 | TRBV4-1 | NA | CASSQPPGVSYNSPLHF
TRBJ1-2 | TRBV9 | NA | CASSPRGLLGYGYTF
TRBJ2-5 | TRBV2 | NA | CAGGGEYETQYF
TRBJ2-5 | TRBV9 | once | CASSVGTDQETQYF
TRBJ1-3 | TRBV2 | once | CASDRVSGNTIYF
TRBJ1-3 | TRBV19 | few | CASSRQGREGNTIYF
TRBJ2-3 | TRBV9 | NA | CASSVVAGGTDTQYF
TRBJ2-1 | TRBV5-1 | NA | CASTLIDGGVINEQFF
TRBJ2-2 | TRBV18 | once | CASSPPTGGGTGELFF
TRBJ1-1 | TRBV6-6 | NA | CASTVSPNTEAFF
TRBJ1-4 | TRBV5-1 | NA | CASSLRGASATNEKLFF
TRBJ1-3 | TRBV6-5 | NA | CASSYSYNSGNTIYF
TRBJ1-2 | TRBV28 | NA | CASSFVRLNGYTF
TRBJ1-1 | TRBV29-1 | NA | CSASAGVNTEAFF
TRBJ1-6 | TRBV6-1 | NA | CASSAVRPENSPLHF
TRBJ2-1 | TRBV2 | NA | CASSKGHQTYNEQFF
TRBJ2-1 | TRBV7-6 | NA | CASSLVSSGTYNEQFF
TRBJ2-7 | TRBV19 | once | CASSARGVEQYF
TRBJ1-2 | TRBV4-1 | NA | CASSQDQAGKGYTF
TRBJ1-1 | TRBV9 | NA | CASSPTTGTAEAFF
TRBJ1-3 | TRBV6-1 | NA | CASSESAGGRRNTIYF
TRBJ1-1 | TRBV27 | NA | CASSFQGVGNTEAFF
TRBJ2-1 | TRBV28 | NA | CASSLILVGGNEQFF
TRBJ2-2 | TRBV5-1 | NA | CASSLGQNTGELFF
TRBJ1-1 | TRBV4-1 | NA | CASSQEGQGLTEAFF
TRBJ1-3 | TRBV15 | NA | CATSRDPQGISGNTIYF
TRBJ1-5 | TRBV21-1 | NA | CASSKKEDNQPQHF
TRBJ2-5 | TRBV5-8 | NA | CASSPSAAGTQYF
TRBJ2-2 | TRBV6-4 | NA | CASSTGTGFTGELFF
TRBJ1-1 | TRBV6-1 | few | CASVQARAFF
TRBJ1-2 | TRBV6-6 | NA | CASSHQDRVLGGYTF
TRBJ2-4 | TRBV7-3 | NA | CASSLSGSRNIQYF
TRBJ1-4 | TRBV9 | NA | CASSVHAGQPNEKLFF
TRBJ1-2 | TRBV6-6 | once | CASSYTTQGSYGYTF